Below are 23 T cell receptor beta chains sequenced from a single sample in a study of cytomegalovirus exposure and HLA in healthy donors. Here immunoSEQ multiplex PCR was the method, and the copy in TCRdb shows in-frame clones only, minus some. This sample has about 360,000 clones, with roughly 85% found just once. The sequencing sample was made of PBMCs. These receptors all come from a woman younger than 30 in good health and CMV-seronegative.

The chain links TRBV14 to TRBJ1-4, with unresolved D. CDR1 is SGHDN and CDR2 is FVKESK in the germline V gene. The CDR3 runs 12 residues. V was cut by 3 bases and J by 6 bases, with 5 bases left in between. This chain's CDR3 is CASSQSHEKLFF. The CDR3 DNA follows: TGTGCCAGCAGCCAGTCTCATGAAAAACTGTTTTTT.

V is TRBV29-1 and J is TRBJ2-7, with 8 bases identical to TRBD1. CDR3 length equals 11 residues. CDR1 is SQVTM and CDR2 is ANQGSEA in the germline V gene. The V gene end was trimmed by 5 bases and the J gene end by 6 bases; junction bases not matched to a gene: 3. CDR3 DNA sequence: TGCAGCGTTCGCAGGGGGCTCGAGCAGTACTTC. This encodes CSVRRGLEQYF.

As concerns this clone: The sample contains more than one DNA sequence encoding this CDR3. V gene TRBV27 combines with J gene TRBJ1-1, with D tentatively TRBD1 (6 bases). Trimming took 0 bases from V and 2 from J, leaving 10 bases between them. CDR1 and CDR2 from the germline V gene are MNHEY and SMNVEV (reference sequence). CDR3 length equals 15 residues. In nucleotides, the CDR3 is TGTGCCAGCAGTTTATCGGGGGGGGCCAACACTGAAGCTTTCTTT. Translation: CASSLSGGANTEAFF.

The chain carries TRBV5-8 and TRBJ2-1; TRBD2 agrees at 9 bases. Germline CDR1 reads SGHTS; CDR2 reads YDEGEE. Trimming took 5 bases from V and 0 from J; bases not matched to a gene: 3. This CDR3 is built from 15 residues. The DNA of the CDR3 is TGTGCCAGCAGTTCTAGCGGGAACTCCTACAATGAGCAGTTCTTC. This encodes CASSSSGNSYNEQFF.

This rearrangement joins TRBV27 to TRBJ2-7, with D possibly being TRBD2 (5 bases). Germline assignment: CDR1 MNHEY and CDR2 SMNVEV (reference sequence). Trimming took 3 bases from V and 0 from J, leaving 9 bases between them. This CDR3 is built from 14 residues. The CDR3 here is CASSFRGSSYEQYF. In nucleotides, the CDR3 is TGTGCCAGCAGTTTCCGGGGAAGCTCCTACGAGCAGTACTTC.

V gene TRBV15 combines with J gene TRBJ2-2, with 8 bases identical to TRBD1. The germline V gene has CDR1 LNHNV and CDR2 YYDKDF (reference sequence). Trimming removed 3 bases from V and 7 bases from J; junction bases left unmatched: 7. The CDR3 runs 15 residues. The CDR3 bases are TGTGCCACCAGCAGTGGCCAGGGGGCGGACGGGGAGCTGTTTTTT. Its protein is CATSSGQGADGELFF.

The chain couples TRBV28 to TRBJ1-5; 7 nucleotides line up with TRBD1. Germline V gene data show CDR1 as MDHEN and CDR2 as SYDVKM. Trimming cost V 7 bases and J 7 bases; bases outside gene matches: 10. The CDR3 is 14 amino acids. The CDR3 is CASTLQGLGQPQHF. The CDR3 nucleotides are TGTGCCAGCACCCTACAGGGGCTTGGACAGCCCCAGCATTTT.

The chain uses TRBV5-1 and TRBJ2-3; 10 nucleotides agree with TRBD2. Germline CDR1 is SGHRS and CDR2 is YFSETQ. This CDR3 comprises 16 residues. The J segment lost 4 bases and the V segment lost 1 base, leaving 6 bases of the junction unmatched. CDR3 DNA sequence: TGCGCCAGCAGCTTGTCCCTAGCGGGAGTGGCAGATACGCAGTATTTT. Translated: CASSLSLAGVADTQYF.

The CDR3 loop reads CASSMRLAGGPHEQFF. CDR3 in DNA: TGTGCCAGCAGCATGAGACTAGCGGGGGGGCCCCATGAGCAGTTCTTC. V gene TRBV9 combines with J gene TRBJ2-1, with 14 bases aligning to TRBD2. V gave up 4 bases and J gave up 8 bases; unmatched junction bases: 8. The CDR3 extends over 16 amino acids. Germline V gives CDR1 SGDLS, CDR2 YYNGEE.

The genes are TRBV7-9 and TRBJ2-5; 10 bases line up with TRBD2. Germline V gene data show CDR1 as SEHNR and CDR2 as FQNEAQ (reference sequence). Losses at the gene ends were 1 base for V and 1 base for J; bases not matched to a gene: 9. The CDR3 loop spans 18 amino acids. The CDR3 reads CASSLGLAGGHIQETQYF. The CDR3 nucleotides are TGTGCCAGCAGCTTAGGGTTAGCGGGGGGCCACATCCAAGAGACCCAGTACTTC.

Written as DNA, the CDR3 is TGTGCCAGCAGCCCCACGGAACTAGCGGGAGGAAAACCATATGAGCAGTTCTTC. It codes for CASSPTELAGGKPYEQFF. The chain employs TRBV7-8 and TRBJ2-1, with TRBD2 identical over 12 bases. Per germline, CDR1 SGHVS and CDR2 FQNEAQ. The CDR3 is 18 amino acids. Germline trimming cut 5 bases from V and 8 bases from J; bases unmatched to any gene: 16.

This chain uses TRBV15 with TRBJ1-1; D is perhaps TRBD1 (5 bases). The length of the CDR3 is 16 residues. Germline CDR1 reads LNHNV; CDR2 reads YYDKDF (reference sequence). V dropped 0 bases and J dropped 4 bases, with 15 bases sitting between them. The CDR3 spells CATSRDRQGFGTEAFF. The CDR3, as DNA: TGTGCCACCAGCAGAGATCGGCAGGGTTTCGGCACTGAAGCTTTCTTT.

V gene TRBV30 combines with J gene TRBJ1-6, with TRBD1 matching over 8 bases. Germline assignment: CDR1 GTSNPN and CDR2 SVGIG (reference sequence). The V segment lost 3 bases and the J segment 3 bases; nucleotides outside the gene matches: 4. The CDR3 extends over 15 amino acids. For the CDR3, the DNA is TGTGCCTGGAGGATCGGACAGGGCTATAATTCACCCCTCCACTTT. It specifies CAWRIGQGYNSPLHF.

The genes are TRBV29-1 and TRBJ1-2; no clear D. Germline CDR1 and CDR2: SQVTM and ANQGSEA. Trimming pared 6 bases from V and 0 bases from J, leaving 17 bases between. CDR3 length: 15 residues. The CDR3 DNA sequence: TGCAGCGTCCAAGGTGCGGGTTCTACTAACTATGGCTACACCTTC. Encoded protein: CSVQGAGSTNYGYTF.

The CDR3 sequence: CASSNYRNTEAFF. In DNA form, the CDR3 reads TGTGCCAGCAGTAATTACAGAAACACTGAAGCTTTCTTT. The chain couples TRBV6-5 to TRBJ1-1; D ambiguous. The CDR3 has 13 amino acids. Germline V CDR1 and CDR2: MNHEY, SVGAGI. The ends were cut back, 5 bases at V and 2 bases at J, with 9 bases in the middle.

The CDR3 DNA reads as TGTGCCAGCAGCGTAGGAGCTAGCGGGGGCGGGGAGACCCAGTACTTC. Amino acids: CASSVGASGGGETQYF. The chain couples TRBV9 to TRBJ2-5; 10 bases agree with TRBD2. V was clipped by 0 bases and J by 5 bases; unmatched bases: 7. The CDR3 runs 16 residues. Per germline, CDR1 SGDLS and CDR2 YYNGEE.

The chain has TRBV2 and TRBJ2-4, with D unresolved. Trimming shortened V by 6 bases and J by 3 bases, and 15 bases separated the two germline ends. Germline assignment: CDR1 SNHLY and CDR2 FYNNEI. The CDR3 has 15 amino acids. The CDR3 coding sequence is TGTGCCAGCAGCCTACCCCTTGGAGACAAAAACATTCAGTACTTC. The encoded protein is CASSLPLGDKNIQYF.

This clone has just one count. V gene TRBV27 combines with J gene TRBJ2-6, with D perhaps TRBD1 (6 bases). Germline V CDR1 and CDR2: MNHEY, SMNVEV (reference sequence). Trimming shortened V by 6 bases and J by 0 bases, and 12 bases separated the two germline ends. The CDR3 spans 16 residues. The CDR3 nucleotides are TGTGCCAGCAGGTCGGACAGTATCTCTGGGGCCAACGTCCTGACTTTC. Its protein is CASRSDSISGANVLTF.

The V gene is TRBV7-9, the J gene TRBJ2-3; 11 positions agree with TRBD2. There are 17 residues in the CDR3. V lost 6 bases, J lost 0 bases, and 8 bases stayed unmatched. Germline CDR1 reads SEHNR; CDR2 reads FQNEAQ (reference sequence). CDR3 protein: CASSSLAGGSSTDTQYF. In DNA, the CDR3 is TGTGCCAGCAGTTCCCTAGCGGGGGGTTCCAGCACAGATACGCAGTATTTT. Combining the CDR3 with reference TRBV7-9 and TRBJ2-3 gives the whole variable domain DTGVSQNPRHKITKRGQNVTFRCDPISEHNRLYWYRQTLGQGPEFLTYFQNEAQLEKSRLLSDRFSAERPKGSFSTLEIQRTEQGDSAMYLCASSSLAGGSSTDTQYFGPGTRLTVL.

This clone was counted between two and nine times. The chain carries TRBV6-1 and TRBJ2-1; D is perhaps TRBD2 (6 bases). The germline V gene has CDR1 MNHNS and CDR2 SASEGT. V was clipped by 4 bases and J by 4 bases, with 14 bases between them. CDR3 length: 15 residues. This chain's CDR3 is CASSAHSGEYNEQFF. The CDR3 DNA reads TGTGCCAGCAGTGCCCATAGCGGAGAATACAATGAGCAGTTCTTC.

The chain combines TRBV6-1 with TRBJ2-5, with D perhaps TRBD2 (6 bases). The V and J ends lost 8 bases and 5 bases respectively, with 12 bases between them. There are 12 residues in the CDR3. The germline V gene encodes CDR1 MNHNS and CDR2 SASEGT. The CDR3 DNA sequence: TGTGCCAGCTCCGGGGGACCGGAGACCCAGTACTTC. Translation: CASSGGPETQYF.

The chain links TRBV7-2 to TRBJ2-2; 10 nucleotides align to TRBD2. This CDR3 is built from 13 residues. CDR1 is SGHTA, CDR2 FQGNSA, per germline. Unmatched junction bases numbered 2, after V lost 11 bases and J lost 2 bases. The CDR3 is CAGTSENTGELFF. The CDR3 nucleotides are TGTGCCGGGACTAGCGAAAACACCGGGGAGCTGTTTTTT.

The chain combines TRBV4-1 with TRBJ2-3; 8 bases are a match to TRBD2. J gave up 2 bases and V 0 bases, and 16 bases lay outside the gene matches. The germline V gene has CDR1 MGHRA and CDR2 YSYEKL. CDR3 size: 20 residues. CDR3 in amino acids: CASSQDLLKREKVFTDTQYF. The DNA for the CDR3 is TGCGCCAGCAGCCAAGATCTCTTAAAGCGGGAGAAAGTTTTCACAGATACGCAGTATTTT.